These 17 T cell receptor beta chains were all obtained from the same sample, sequenced in a study of T-cell reconstitution after alpha-beta-depleted transplantation in children. TCRbeta library construction was performed incorporating unique molecular identifiers. TCRdb re-called the PCR reads through MiXCR, storing one row per CDR3 protein. This sample carries roughly 500,000 distinct CDR3 sequences, around 16% of them seen once, and the ten largest clones take 3.3%. Sample: PBMCs from the stem cell graft donor, taken from the stem cell graft. The origin of the receptors is a human donor who donated a stem cell graft to a child with acute lymphoblastic leukemia.

This clonotype has only a few counts. The V and J genes are TRBV5-1 and TRBJ2-1; 11 nucleotides match TRBD2. CDR3 length: 16 amino acids. Germline CDR1 and CDR2: SGHRS and YFSETQ. V shed 4 bases, J shed 5 bases, and the junction held 8 bases outside the gene matches. CDR3 sequence reads: CASSKTGTSGNNEQFF. In DNA form, the CDR3 reads TGCGCCAGCAGCAAAACCGGGACTAGCGGAAACAATGAGCAGTTCTTC.

The rearrangement links TRBV2 to TRBJ2-1, with D uncertain. The CDR3 consists of 14 residues. Per the germline V gene, CDR1 is SNHLY and CDR2 is FYNNEI. The V end was cut by 11 bases, the J end by 3 bases, with 17 bases between. The CDR3 here is CAGRVRVNYNEQFF. The CDR3 bases are TGTGCCGGTCGAGTAAGGGTTAACTACAATGAGCAGTTCTTC.

The genes are TRBV4-2 and TRBJ2-3, with 8 nucleotides matching TRBD2. Per germline, CDR1 LGHNA and CDR2 YNFKEQ. V trimming: 0 bases; J trimming: 2 bases; junction bases outside the gene matches: 10. The CDR3 runs 18 residues. The CDR3 sequence is CASSQEVGAGVTTDTQYF. The CDR3 DNA reads TGTGCCAGCAGCCAAGAGGTGGGAGCGGGAGTCACCACAGATACGCAGTATTTT.

The genes are TRBV11-2 and TRBJ2-1; perhaps TRBD1 as D (6 bases). CDR1 is SGHAT, CDR2 FQNNGV, per germline. This CDR3 is built from 14 residues. Trimming shortened V by 1 base and J by 7 bases, and 11 bases separated the two germline ends. CDR3 DNA: TGTGCCAGCAGCTTAGTGGGGGCGCTGAATGAGCAGTTCTTC. Its protein product is CASSLVGALNEQFF.

V gene TRBV29-1 combines with J gene TRBJ2-3; no clear D gene. CDR3 length equals 14 residues. CDR1 is SQVTM, CDR2 ANQGSEA, per germline. V lost 2 bases and J lost 2, with 11 bases in between. CDR3 in DNA: TGCAGCGTTGAAATGCTCACACACACAGATACGCAGTATTTT. It codes for CSVEMLTHTDTQYF.

This clonotype was found a few times. The rearrangement joins TRBV11-1 to TRBJ2-3; TRBD2 agrees at 9 bases. After removal of 3 bases from V and 5 bases from J, the junction contained 18 bases not matched to a gene. There are 19 residues in the CDR3. CDR1 is SGHAT, CDR2 FQDESV, per germline (reference sequence). The CDR3, as DNA: TGTGCCAGCAGCTTTCTTAGCGCGGTGGTAGCGGGAGTGGGAGATACGCAGTATTTT. This sequence encodes CASSFLSAVVAGVGDTQYF.

The chain uses TRBV20-1 and TRBJ2-2, with D uncertain. The CDR3 has 14 amino acids. V lost 1 base and J 0 bases, leaving 6 bases between the germline ends. Germline loops: CDR1 DFQATT, CDR2 SNEGSKA (reference sequence). CDR3 sequence: CSARAPPNTGELFF. The CDR3, as DNA: TGCAGTGCTAGAGCTCCCCCGAACACCGGGGAGCTGTTTTTT.

The CDR3 region is CASSLDFWETQYF. Here the CDR3 DNA reads TGCGCCAGCAGCTTGGACTTCTGGGAGACCCAGTACTTC. The chain has TRBV5-1 and TRBJ2-5; D not certain. CDR1 is SGHRS and CDR2 is YFSETQ in the germline V gene. The CDR3 has 13 amino acids. V was trimmed by 0 bases and J by 5 bases, leaving 8 bases between them.

This clonotype has only a few counts. The rearrangement joins TRBV7-3 to TRBJ2-3; D not certain. The CDR3 contains 15 residues. CDR1 and CDR2 from the germline V gene are SGHTA and FQGTGA. V was pared by 2 bases and J by 1 base, with 10 bases between. CDR3 residues: CASSLGQSGTDTQYF. CDR3 coding DNA: TGTGCCAGCAGCTTAGGCCAAAGCGGCACAGATACGCAGTATTTT. Drawing the rest from reference TRBV7-3 and TRBJ2-3, the complete variable domain is GAGVSQTPSNKVTEKGKYVELRCDPISGHTALYWYRQSLGQGPEFLIYFQGTGAADDSGLPNDRFFAVRPEGSVSTLKIQRTERGDSAVYLCASSLGQSGTDTQYFGPGTRLTVL.

The rearrangement links TRBV20-1 to TRBJ2-1; D is unclear. The CDR3 spans 14 residues. The germline V gene has CDR1 DFQATT and CDR2 SNEGSKA (reference sequence). The ends were cut back, 8 bases at V and 2 bases at J, with 16 bases in the middle. The CDR3 region has the DNA TGCAGTCCCCTTCACCGAGGAACCTACAATGAGCAGTTCTTC. Translating gives CSPLHRGTYNEQFF.

This clonotype was counted at least ten times. The V call is TRBV18, the J call TRBJ2-3, with TRBD2 as a possible D gene (6 bases). Trimming pared 5 bases from V and 0 bases from J, leaving 12 bases between. The CDR3 contains 15 residues. From germline, CDR1 is KGHSH and CDR2 LQKENI. The CDR3 nucleotides are TGTGCCAGCTCATCGCGTGGGACTAGCACAGATACGCAGTATTTT. Protein sequence: CASSSRGTSTDTQYF.

V usage is TRBV6-1 and J usage is TRBJ1-5; 8 positions match TRBD1. From germline, CDR1 is MNHNS and CDR2 SASEGT. The CDR3 consists of 16 residues. J was trimmed by 4 bases and V by 4 bases; bases with no gene match: 9. CDR3 sequence: CASSAQGAAYNQPQHF. In DNA, the CDR3 is TGTGCCAGCAGTGCTCAGGGGGCTGCTTATAATCAGCCCCAGCATTTT.

The chain is built from TRBV5-1 and TRBJ1-2; the D is unclear. Germline-derived CDR1 and CDR2 are SGHRS and YFSETQ. The CDR3 spans 13 residues. V dropped 4 bases and J dropped 4 bases, with 11 bases sitting between them. The CDR3 protein is CASSPGESYGYTF. CDR3 coding DNA: TGCGCCAGCAGCCCGGGAGAGAGCTATGGCTACACCTTC.

The rearrangement uses TRBV11-3 and TRBJ2-1; 11 bases agree with TRBD2. Per the germline V gene, CDR1 is SGHNT and CDR2 is YENEEA. V shed 3 bases and J 4 bases; nucleotides not matched to a gene: 5. The CDR3 loop spans 16 amino acids. Here the CDR3 reads CASSFKGTSGYNEQFF. CDR3 DNA sequence: TGTGCCAGCAGCTTTAAGGGGACTAGCGGTTACAATGAGCAGTTCTTC.

This clonotype was observed a few times. V is TRBV7-9 and J is TRBJ1-1; D is unresolved. Trimming removed 1 base at V and 8 bases at J, with 5 bases between. The CDR3 spans 11 residues. The germline gives CDR1 SEHNR, CDR2 FQNEAQ (reference sequence). Written as DNA, the CDR3 is TGTGCCAGCAGCTTAGAGGCAGAAGCTTTCTTT. Translating it yields CASSLEAEAFF.

CDR3 nucleotide sequence: TGTGCCTGGAGTCCCACGTCTGGGACGGGTACTGAAGCTTTCTTT. Amino acids: CAWSPTSGTGTEAFF. This chain links TRBV30 with TRBJ1-1; weak D call: TRBD1 (5 bases). Germline V lookup: CDR1 GTSNPN, CDR2 SVGIG (reference sequence). This CDR3 region has 15 residues. The ends were cut back, 2 bases at V and 5 bases at J, with 18 bases in the middle.

This clonotype was counted only a few times. The rearrangement uses TRBV7-8 and TRBJ2-1; tentatively, D is TRBD2 (6 bases). The CDR3 loop spans 14 amino acids. V gave up 5 bases and J gave up 5 bases, with 13 bases separating them. The V gene's germline CDR1 is SGHVS and CDR2 FQNEAQ. The CDR3 coding sequence is TGTGCCAGCAGCCCTAGCGAACAGAACAATGAGCAGTTCTTC. It translates to CASSPSEQNNEQFF.